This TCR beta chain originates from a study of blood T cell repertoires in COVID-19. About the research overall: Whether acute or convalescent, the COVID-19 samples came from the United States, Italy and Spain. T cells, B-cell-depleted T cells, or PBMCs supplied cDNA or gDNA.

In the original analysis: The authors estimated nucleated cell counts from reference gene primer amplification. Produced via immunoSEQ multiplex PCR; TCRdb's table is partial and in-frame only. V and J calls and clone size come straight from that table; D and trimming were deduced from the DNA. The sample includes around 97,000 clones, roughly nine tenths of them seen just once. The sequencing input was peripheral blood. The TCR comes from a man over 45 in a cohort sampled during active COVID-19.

The CDR3 loop reads CASLKYNRENQPQHF. The CDR3 nucleotides read TGTGCCAGCCTAAAATATAACAGGGAAAATCAGCCCCAGCATTTT. The rearrangement links TRBV6-4 to TRBJ1-5; tentatively, D is TRBD1 (6 bases). Trimming left V 8 bases short and J 4 bases short, with 18 bases between. CDR3 length: 15 residues. CDR1 is MRHNA and CDR2 is SNTAGT in the germline V gene.